What follows is one T cell receptor beta chain and its context. Its antigen is as yet unknown. The data belong to a study of shared clonotypes between healthy human individuals. Study-level points and caveats: What limited the represented genetic and exposure-history diversity was the small number of donors.

Naive CD8 cells were CD45RO-negative, positively selected for CCR7, excluding terminally differentiated effector memory CD45RA+ cells. Every contributor of samples was a Caucasian grown-up residing in Nashville, Tennessee. Deep was the level used in running the assay. The authors split each subset's genomic DNA evenly across several immunoSEQ plates. Some clones are missing from TCRdb's copy, which holds only in-frame ones; the method was immunoSEQ multiplex PCR. The sample comprises 2 million or so clones, about 95% of which are singletons, and roughly 1.1% rests with the top ten. This CDR3 is 16 amino acids long. Germline values: CDR1 SGDLS, CDR2 YYNGEE. V was trimmed by 0 bases and J by 7 bases, leaving 19 bases between them.

What was sequenced was naive CD8+ T cells sorted from blood. The clonotype originates from a man aged 18 to 30 in good health. The chain recombines TRBV9 with TRBJ2-5; possibly TRBD2 for D (6 bases). CDR3 amino acids: CASSVGSGNPVGTQYF. Written as DNA, the CDR3 is TGTGCCAGCAGCGTAGGTAGCGGAAATCCCGTTGGGACCCAGTACTTC.